The T cell receptor beta chain described here comes from a study of cytomegalovirus exposure and HLA in healthy donors. Study-wide points: The study recorded 164 TCR beta chains that were cytomegalovirus-associated. For cytomegalovirus status, the classifier reportedly gave diagnoses with high specificity and sensitivity.

Primers: 60 Vbeta forward and 13 Jbeta reverse. As handled by the study authors: As a later analysis found, there were approximately 80 million unique TCR beta chains, of which roughly 11 million were shared. The repertoire was sequenced with immunoSEQ multiplex PCR; TCRdb's copy has only in-frame clones and lacks some. That table gives V, J and clone size, and the DNA gave D and trimming. The table includes approximately 85,000 clones, around 80% detected once. The length of the CDR3 is 14 residues. V lost 5 bases to trimming and J lost 3 bases, with 14 bases between them. CDR1 SGHRS and CDR2 YFSETQ come from the germline V gene. With respect to this clone: What it recognizes is unknown.

The V and J genes are TRBV5-1 and TRBJ1-1; D unclear. Sequencing was carried out using PBMCs. The clonotype was recovered from a woman between 45 and 65 years old in good health and CMV-seropositive. The DNA for the CDR3 is TGCGCCAGCAGGGGTCGGGGAGCCGACACTGAAGCTTTCTTT. Its translation is CASRGRGADTEAFF.